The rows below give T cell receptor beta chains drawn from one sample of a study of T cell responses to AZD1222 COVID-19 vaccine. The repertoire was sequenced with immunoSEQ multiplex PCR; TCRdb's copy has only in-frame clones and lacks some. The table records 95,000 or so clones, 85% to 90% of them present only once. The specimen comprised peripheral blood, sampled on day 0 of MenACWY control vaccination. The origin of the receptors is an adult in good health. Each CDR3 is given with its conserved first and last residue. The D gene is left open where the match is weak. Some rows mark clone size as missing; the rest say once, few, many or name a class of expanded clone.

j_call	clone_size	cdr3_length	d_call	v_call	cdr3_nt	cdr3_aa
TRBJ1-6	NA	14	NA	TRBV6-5	TGTGCCAGCAGCCGGACAGTACTCAATTCACCCCTCCACTTT	CASSRTVLNSPLHF
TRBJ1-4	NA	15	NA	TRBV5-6	TGTGCCAGCAGCCCCCCCACCGGCTTTAATGAAAAACTGTTTTTT	CASSPPTGFNEKLFF
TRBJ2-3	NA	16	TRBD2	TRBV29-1	TGCAGCGTTGAATCCGCAATAGCGGGTTATACAGATACGCAGTATTTT	CSVESAIAGYTDTQYF
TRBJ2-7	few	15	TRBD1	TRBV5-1	TGCGCCAGCAGCTCCCCGGGACAGGGCGTCTACGAGCAGTACTTC	CASSSPGQGVYEQYF
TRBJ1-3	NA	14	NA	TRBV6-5	TGTGCCAGCAGACTTTCAGGGACTGGAAACACCATATATTTT	CASRLSGTGNTIYF
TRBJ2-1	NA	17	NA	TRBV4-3	TGCGCCAGCAGCCAAGGCGGGTGGGGGGTCTCCTACAATGAGCAGTTCTTC	CASSQGGWGVSYNEQFF
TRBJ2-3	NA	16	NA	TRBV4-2	TGTGCCAGCAGCCAACCGGACCCCGGGGGTTATTATACGCAGTATTTT	CASSQPDPGGYYTQYF
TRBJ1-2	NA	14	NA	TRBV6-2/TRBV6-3	TGTGCCAGCAGTTACACTTCGACTAACTATGGCTACACCTTC	CASSYTSTNYGYTF
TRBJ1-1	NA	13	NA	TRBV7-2	TGTGCCAGCAGCCCGCAAGGGAACACTGAAGCTTTCTTT	CASSPQGNTEAFF
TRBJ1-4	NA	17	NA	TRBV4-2	TGTGCCAGCAGCCAAGATCAGGGTTCGACTCCGAGGGAAAAACTGTTTTTT	CASSQDQGSTPREKLFF
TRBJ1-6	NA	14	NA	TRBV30	TGTGCCTGGAGTGTACCCCCCGGGGGGTCACCCCTCCACTTT	CAWSVPPGGSPLHF
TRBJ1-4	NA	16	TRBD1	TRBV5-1	TGCGCCAGCAGCTTGGCTCCACAGGGGGCAAGTGAAAAACTGTTTTTT	CASSLAPQGASEKLFF
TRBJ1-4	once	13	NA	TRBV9	TGTGCCAGCAGCGTAGCTACAGGGACGGAACTGTTTTTT	CASSVATGTELFF
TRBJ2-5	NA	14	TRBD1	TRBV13	TGTGCCAGCAGCGGCAGGACAGGGGTCGAGACCCAGTACTTC	CASSGRTGVETQYF
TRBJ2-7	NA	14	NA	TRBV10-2	TGCGCCAGCAGTGAAGGTTGGCAGTCCTACGAGCAGTACTTC	CASSEGWQSYEQYF
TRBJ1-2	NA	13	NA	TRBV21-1	TGTGCCAGCACCCGGGACAGGCGCGGGGGCTACACCTTC	CASTRDRRGGYTF